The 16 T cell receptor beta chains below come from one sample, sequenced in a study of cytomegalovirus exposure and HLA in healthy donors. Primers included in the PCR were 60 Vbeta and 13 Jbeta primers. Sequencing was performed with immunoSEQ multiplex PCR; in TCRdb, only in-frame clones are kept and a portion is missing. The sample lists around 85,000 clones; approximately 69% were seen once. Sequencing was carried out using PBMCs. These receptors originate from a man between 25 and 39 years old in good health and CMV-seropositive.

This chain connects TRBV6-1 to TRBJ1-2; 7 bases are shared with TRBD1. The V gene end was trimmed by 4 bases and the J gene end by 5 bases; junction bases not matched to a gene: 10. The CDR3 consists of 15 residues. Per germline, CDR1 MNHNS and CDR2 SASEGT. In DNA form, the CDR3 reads TGTGCCAGCAGTGCGTATACAGGGGTTGAGTATGGCTACACCTTC. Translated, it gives CASSAYTGVEYGYTF.

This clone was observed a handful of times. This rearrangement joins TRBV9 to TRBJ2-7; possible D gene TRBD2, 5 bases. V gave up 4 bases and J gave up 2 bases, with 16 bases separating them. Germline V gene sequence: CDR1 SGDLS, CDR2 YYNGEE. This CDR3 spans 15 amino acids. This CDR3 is CASSPRGGGPYEQYF. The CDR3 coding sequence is TGTGCCAGCAGCCCCCGAGGAGGAGGACCCTACGAGCAGTACTTC.

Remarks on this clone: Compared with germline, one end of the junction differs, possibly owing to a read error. Here the CDR3 reads CASIPDRGSHNEQFF. The CDR3 DNA reads TGTGCCAGTATTCCGGACAGGGGCTCCCACAATGAGCAGTTCTTC. The genes are TRBV19 and TRBJ2-1; 9 nucleotides line up with TRBD1. Germline assignment: CDR1 LNHDA and CDR2 SQIVND (reference sequence). The CDR3 spans 15 residues.

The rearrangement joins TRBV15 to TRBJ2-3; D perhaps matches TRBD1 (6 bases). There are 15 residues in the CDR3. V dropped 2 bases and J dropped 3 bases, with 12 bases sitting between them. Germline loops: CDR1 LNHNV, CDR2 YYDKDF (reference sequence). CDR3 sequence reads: CATSRRAGETDTQYF. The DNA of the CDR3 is TGTGCCACCAGCAGAAGAGCAGGGGAGACAGATACGCAGTATTTT.

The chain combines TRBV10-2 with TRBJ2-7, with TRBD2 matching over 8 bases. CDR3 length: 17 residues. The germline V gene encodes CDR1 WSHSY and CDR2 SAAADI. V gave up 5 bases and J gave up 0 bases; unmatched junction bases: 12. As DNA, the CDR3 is TGCGCCAGCAGTTCCATAGGACTAGCTGCGAGCTCCTACGAGCAGTACTTC. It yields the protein CASSSIGLAASSYEQYF.

The CDR3 here is CASSLTGRHEQYF. The CDR3 DNA reads as TGTGCCAGCAGCTTAACCGGCAGGCACGAGCAGTACTTC. The genes are TRBV7-3 and TRBJ2-7; D gene unclear. V dropped 0 bases and J dropped 5 bases, with 8 bases sitting between them. Germline V CDR1 and CDR2: SGHTA, FQGTGA. The CDR3 covers 13 residues.

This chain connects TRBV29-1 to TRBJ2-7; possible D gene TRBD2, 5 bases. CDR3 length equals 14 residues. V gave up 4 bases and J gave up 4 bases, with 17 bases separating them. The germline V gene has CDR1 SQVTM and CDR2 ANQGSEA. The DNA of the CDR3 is TGCAGCGTTGGGGGAGTTCAAAGGGAGTACGAGCAGTACTTC. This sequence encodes CSVGGVQREYEQYF.

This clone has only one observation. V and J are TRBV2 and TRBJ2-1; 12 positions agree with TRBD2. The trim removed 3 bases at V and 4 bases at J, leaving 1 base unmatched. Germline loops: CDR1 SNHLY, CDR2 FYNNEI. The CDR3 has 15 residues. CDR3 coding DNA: TGTGCCAGCAGTGAGCTAGCGGGAGGGTACAATGAGCAGTTCTTC. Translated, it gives CASSELAGGYNEQFF.

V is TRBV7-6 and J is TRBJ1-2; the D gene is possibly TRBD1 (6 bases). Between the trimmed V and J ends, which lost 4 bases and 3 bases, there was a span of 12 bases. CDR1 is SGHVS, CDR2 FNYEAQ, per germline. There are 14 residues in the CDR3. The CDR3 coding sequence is TGTGCCAGCAGCTCTGGGGGCTCTGACTATGGCTACACCTTC. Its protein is CASSSGGSDYGYTF.

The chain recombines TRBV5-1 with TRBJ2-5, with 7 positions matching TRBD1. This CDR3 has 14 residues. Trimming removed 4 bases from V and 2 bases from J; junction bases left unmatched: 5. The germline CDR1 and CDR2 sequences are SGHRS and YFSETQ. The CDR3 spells CASSLGTAQETQYF. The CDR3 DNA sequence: TGCGCCAGCAGCCTAGGGACAGCTCAAGAGACCCAGTACTTC.

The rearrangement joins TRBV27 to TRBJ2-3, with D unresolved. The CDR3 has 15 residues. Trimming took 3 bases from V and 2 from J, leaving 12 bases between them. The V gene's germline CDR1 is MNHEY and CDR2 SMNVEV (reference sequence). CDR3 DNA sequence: TGTGCCAGCAGTTTTAGGAGTTCCCCCACAGATACGCAGTATTTT. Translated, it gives CASSFRSSPTDTQYF.

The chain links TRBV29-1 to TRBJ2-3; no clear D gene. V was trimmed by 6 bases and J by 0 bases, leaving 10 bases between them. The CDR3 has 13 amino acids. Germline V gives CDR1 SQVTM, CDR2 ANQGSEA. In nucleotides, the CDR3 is TGCAGCGTATCTACGACTAGCACAGATACGCAGTATTTT. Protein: CSVSTTSTDTQYF.

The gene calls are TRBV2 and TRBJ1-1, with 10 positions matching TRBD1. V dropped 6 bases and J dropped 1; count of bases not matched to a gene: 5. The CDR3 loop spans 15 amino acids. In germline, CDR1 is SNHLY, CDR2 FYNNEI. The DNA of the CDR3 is TGTGCCAGCAGAGCCGGGACAGGGGCGAACACTGAAGCTTTCTTT. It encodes CASRAGTGANTEAFF.

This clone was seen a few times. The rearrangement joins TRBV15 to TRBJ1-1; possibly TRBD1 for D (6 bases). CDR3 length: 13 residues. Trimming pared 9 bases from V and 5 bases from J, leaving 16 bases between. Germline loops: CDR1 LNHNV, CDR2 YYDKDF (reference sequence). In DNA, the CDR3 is TGTGCCACAGGGAAGGGGGATCGAACTGAAGCTTTCTTT. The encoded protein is CATGKGDRTEAFF.

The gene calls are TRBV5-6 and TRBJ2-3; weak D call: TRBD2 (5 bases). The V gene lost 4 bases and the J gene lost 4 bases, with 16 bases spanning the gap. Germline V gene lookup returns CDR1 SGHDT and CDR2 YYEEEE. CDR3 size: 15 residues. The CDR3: CASSPTGWEPDTQYF. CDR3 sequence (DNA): TGTGCCAGCAGCCCTACCGGTTGGGAGCCAGATACGCAGTATTTT.

In DNA form, the CDR3 reads TGCGCCAGCAGCTTGGGACAGAATGAAGCTTTCTTT. The encoded protein is CASSLGQNEAFF. This chain connects TRBV5-1 to TRBJ1-1, with a weak D call TRBD1 (5 bases). Germline lookup yields CDR1 SGHRS and CDR2 YFSETQ. V was pared by 0 bases and J by 7 bases, with 7 bases between. The length of the CDR3 is 12 residues.